Below, 12 T cell receptor beta chains from the same sample are listed, as sequenced in a study of CD8+ T cells in alopecia areata. Extraction of RNA preceded its reverse transcription into cDNA, which served as the sequencing template. The data were produced by immunoSEQ multiplex PCR, yet TCRdb's version contains in-frame clones alone and is incomplete. The sample lists around 250,000 clones; roughly 69% were seen once. The sequenced sample was CD4+ T cells sorted from blood, obtained at week 0. Receptor source: a human donor with alopecia areata.

The V call is TRBV5-1, the J call TRBJ1-6; D ambiguous. Trimming took off 0 bases at V and 6 bases at J, with 13 bases between the two ends. In germline, CDR1 is SGHRS, CDR2 YFSETQ. This CDR3 is built from 16 residues. CDR3 DNA sequence: TGCGCCAGCAGCTTGGAGGTGGGGTCGTTTAATTCACCCCTCCACTTT. It encodes CASSLEVGSFNSPLHF. Full variable domain (rest looked up from reference TRBV5-1 and TRBJ1-6): KAGVTQTPRYLIKTRGQQVTLSCSPISGHRSVSWYQQTPGQGLQFLFEYFSETQRNKGNFPGRFSGRQFSNSRSEMNVSTLELGDSALYLCASSLEVGSFNSPLHFGNGTRLTVT.

This clone was detected only once. The J gene is TRBJ2-1, the V gene TRBV5-1; 7 bases line up with TRBD2. The CDR3 runs 14 residues. Trimming took 5 bases from V and 6 from J; bases not matched to a gene: 8. CDR1 and CDR2 from the germline V gene are SGHRS and YFSETQ. CDR3 amino acids: CASSGGGDGNEQFF. The DNA of the CDR3 is TGCGCCAGCAGTGGTGGGGGGGATGGCAATGAGCAGTTCTTC.

The V gene is TRBV23-1, the J gene TRBJ2-3; D is perhaps TRBD2 (5 bases). TRBV23-1 is reported as an ORF; its role is uncertain. The CDR3 loop spans 14 amino acids. V was pared by 6 bases and J by 1 base, with 11 bases between. The CDR3 loop reads CASSPIGGTDTQYF. CDR3 bases: TGCGCCAGCAGCCCAATCGGGGGCACAGATACGCAGTATTTT.

The chain couples TRBV18 to TRBJ1-1; D is ambiguous. Germline V gene lookup returns CDR1 KGHSH and CDR2 LQKENI. The ends were cut back, 3 bases at V and 0 bases at J, with 8 bases in the middle. This CDR3 contains 14 residues. The CDR3: CASSPLEMNTEAFF. The DNA of the CDR3 is TGTGCCAGCTCACCTCTGGAAATGAACACTGAAGCTTTCTTT.

The chain uses TRBV28 and TRBJ2-7; D may be TRBD2 (7 bases). The V gene lost 6 bases and the J gene lost 3 bases, with 15 bases spanning the gap. The CDR3 is 14 amino acids. Per the germline V gene, CDR1 is MDHEN and CDR2 is SYDVKM. CDR3 loop: CASSLQGLNYEQYF. The CDR3, as DNA: TGTGCCAGCAGCTTACAGGGACTAAACTACGAGCAGTACTTC.

The chain uses TRBV4-1 and TRBJ2-1, with D unresolved. This CDR3 has 12 amino acids. V was clipped by 1 base and J by 4 bases, with 2 bases between them. CDR1 is MGHRA and CDR2 is YSYEKL in the germline V gene. CDR3 nucleotide sequence: TGCGCCAGCAGCCAAGTGTACAATGAGCAGTTCTTC. Residues: CASSQVYNEQFF.

The rearrangement joins TRBV5-1 to TRBJ2-5; D is perhaps TRBD1 (6 bases). The CDR3 runs to 15 residues. CDR1 and CDR2 from the germline V gene are SGHRS and YFSETQ. Trimming took off 4 bases at V and 5 bases at J, with 18 bases between the two ends. In DNA form, the CDR3 reads TGCGCCAGCAGCATGGGACACCCGAAAGGGGAGACCCAGTACTTC. It specifies CASSMGHPKGETQYF.

The chain links TRBV7-2 to TRBJ2-3; possible D gene TRBD1, 6 bases. Germline loops: CDR1 SGHTA, CDR2 FQGNSA. CDR3 length: 13 amino acids. Trimming shortened V by 1 base and J by 8 bases, and 10 bases separated the two germline ends. The CDR3, as DNA: TGTGCCAGCAGCTTAGAGAGACAGGCTACGCAGTATTTT. It translates to CASSLERQATQYF.

The chain employs TRBV2 and TRBJ1-5; TRBD1 might be the D (6 bases). The germline V gene has CDR1 SNHLY and CDR2 FYNNEI. Trimming pared 7 bases from V and 5 bases from J, leaving 12 bases between. CDR3 length: 13 amino acids. The CDR3 here is CASTENRDQPQHF. The CDR3 DNA reads TGTGCCAGCACCGAAAACAGGGATCAGCCCCAGCATTTT.

The chain couples TRBV4-1 to TRBJ2-3; no definite D call. V shed 0 bases and J shed 7 bases, with 5 bases lying between them. Germline CDR1 and CDR2: MGHRA and YSYEKL. There are 12 residues in the CDR3. The CDR3 loop is CASSQDRHTQYF. CDR3 in DNA: TGCGCCAGCAGCCAAGATAGACATACGCAGTATTTT.

This clone turned up a few times. This CDR3 is also generated by other DNA sequences in the sample. This chain links TRBV18 with TRBJ2-5; no clear D. Trimming took 2 bases from V and 3 from J, leaving 1 base between them. Germline V gene lookup returns CDR1 KGHSH and CDR2 LQKENI. CDR3 length: 11 residues. CDR3 sequence: CASSPKETQYF. CDR3 coding DNA: TGTGCCAGCTCACCAAAAGAGACCCAGTACTTC. Combining the CDR3 with reference TRBV18 and TRBJ2-5 gives the whole variable domain NAGVMQNPRHLVRRRGQEARLRCSPMKGHSHVYWYRQLPEEGLKFMVYLQKENIIDESGMPKERFSAEFPKEGPSILRIQQVVRGDSAAYFCASSPKETQYFGPGTRLLVL.

This clone came up a few times. The rearrangement joins TRBV9 to TRBJ1-2, with no clear D. V was cut by 2 bases and J by 3 bases, with 8 bases left in between. This CDR3 is 13 amino acids long. Germline CDR1 is SGDLS and CDR2 is YYNGEE. The chain's CDR3 is CASSVSGDYGYTF. DNA for the CDR3: TGTGCCAGCAGCGTGTCAGGCGACTATGGCTACACCTTC. Looking up the rest from reference TRBV9 and TRBJ1-2 gives the full variable domain: DSGVTQTPKHLITATGQRVTLRCSPRSGDLSVYWYQQSLDQGLQFLIQYYNGEERAKGNILERFSAQQFPDLHSELNLSSLELGDSALYFCASSVSGDYGYTFGSGTRLTVV.